This entry lists 17 T cell receptor beta chains sequenced from one sample in a study of cytomegalovirus exposure and HLA in healthy donors. 60 Vbeta and 13 Jbeta primers were used in PCR. Clones were sequenced by immunoSEQ multiplex PCR, and TCRdb holds only the in-frame ones, with some missing. The sample records around 190,000 clones, about 81% being singletons. The sequencing input was PBMCs. The receptors originated from a man in his late teens or twenties in good health and CMV-seronegative.

This chain joins TRBV7-6 and TRBJ1-6; 8 nucleotides align to TRBD1. V shed 3 bases and J 9 bases; nucleotides not matched to a gene: 7. The CDR3 contains 15 residues. CDR1 and CDR2 from the germline V gene are SGHVS and FNYEAQ. CDR3 sequence reads: CASSFSGQGASPLHF. The CDR3, as DNA: TGTGCCAGCAGCTTCTCAGGACAGGGTGCTTCACCCCTCCACTTT.

This rearrangement joins TRBV29-1 to TRBJ1-5, with D uncertain. The CDR3 runs to 13 residues. Germline V CDR1 and CDR2: SQVTM, ANQGSEA. With 4 bases removed from V and 3 bases from J, the gap between germline ends came to 10 bases. CDR3 DNA sequence: TGCAGCGTTGGGGCCGCGCTCAATCAGCCCCAGCATTTT. Translating gives CSVGAALNQPQHF.

This chain connects TRBV6-6 to TRBJ1-3, with TRBD1 identical over 11 bases. The germline CDR1 and CDR2 sequences are MNHNY and SVGAGI (reference sequence). The CDR3 length is 16 residues. V lost 5 bases, J lost 7 bases, and 10 bases stayed unmatched. In DNA form, the CDR3 reads TGTGCCAGCAGTACCCCCGGGACAGGGGGAAGGAACACCATATATTTT. Translation gives CASSTPGTGGRNTIYF.

As concerns this clone: Other DNA sequences in this specimen translate into the identical CDR3. The DNA for the CDR3 is TGCGCCAGCAGCTTGGGGGACAGGGTTTATGAGCAGTACTTC. Encoded protein: CASSLGDRVYEQYF. The chain links TRBV5-1 to TRBJ2-7; 9 bases are a match to TRBD1. The ends lost 0 bases at V and 7 bases at J; junction bases unmatched: 5. The CDR3 covers 14 residues. Germline V gene sequence: CDR1 SGHRS, CDR2 YFSETQ.

This chain connects TRBV4-1 to TRBJ2-2; D unclear. Trimming left V 0 bases short and J 5 bases short, with 7 bases between. The CDR3 runs to 14 residues. Germline CDR1 and CDR2: MGHRA and YSYEKL. The CDR3 protein is CASSQDSRTGELFF. The CDR3 DNA reads as TGCGCCAGCAGCCAAGATTCCAGGACCGGGGAGCTGTTTTTT.

J is TRBJ2-5 and V is TRBV4-3, with 7 positions matching TRBD2. The CDR3 length is 18 residues. Germline values: CDR1 LGHNA, CDR2 YSLEER. Trimming took 0 bases from V and 5 from J; bases not matched to a gene: 15. In DNA, the CDR3 is TGCGCCAGCAGCCAAGATCTAACGCGGGGGACGGTCGGGGAGACCCAGTACTTC. Translating it yields CASSQDLTRGTVGETQYF.

CDR3 nucleotides: TGTGCCAGCAGTTCCCGTGTTTCAACGGACGAGCAGTACTTC. Encoded protein: CASSSRVSTDEQYF. The rearrangement links TRBV27 to TRBJ2-7; D is uncertain. The V gene lost 4 bases and the J gene lost 5 bases, with 15 bases spanning the gap. In germline, CDR1 is MNHEY, CDR2 SMNVEV (reference sequence). The CDR3 contains 14 residues.

The gene calls are TRBV28 and TRBJ2-7, with 7 bases that match TRBD1. The CDR3 sequence is 14 residues long. The V and J ends lost 5 bases and 1 base, in that order; junction bases with no gene match: 5. Germline V gene sequence: CDR1 MDHEN, CDR2 SYDVKM. The CDR3 loop is CASSAGTVSYEQYF. The CDR3 nucleotides are TGTGCCAGCAGTGCCGGGACAGTTTCCTACGAGCAGTACTTC.

The J gene is TRBJ1-6, the V gene TRBV13; TRBD1 might be the D (5 bases). Germline CDR1 reads PRHDT; CDR2 reads FYEKMQ (reference sequence). This CDR3 is 15 amino acids long. Trimming removed 5 bases from V and 7 bases from J, with 15 bases in between. The CDR3 is CASSPVGGGNSPLHF. The CDR3, as DNA: TGTGCCAGCAGCCCGGTCGGGGGAGGCAATTCACCCCTCCACTTT.

The V call is TRBV6-5, the J call TRBJ2-5; D perhaps matches TRBD1 (5 bases). V lost 7 bases, J lost 2 bases, and 5 bases lay in between. This CDR3 comprises 11 residues. CDR1 is MNHEY and CDR2 is SVGAGI in the germline V gene. The CDR3 bases are TGTGCCAGCACAGGGCAAGAGACCCAGTACTTC. Translation gives CASTGQETQYF.

V is TRBV7-8 and J is TRBJ2-1, with 11 bases fitting TRBD2. Unmatched junction bases numbered 8, after V lost 4 bases and J lost 0 bases. Germline-derived CDR1 and CDR2 are SGHVS and FQNEAQ. CDR3 size: 18 residues. CDR3 nucleotides: TGTGCCAGCAGCTCTGGACTAGCGGGCGGAAGCTCCTACAATGAGCAGTTCTTC. It translates to CASSSGLAGGSSYNEQFF.

The chain joins TRBV5-4 to TRBJ2-1; 11 nucleotides match TRBD1. The CDR3 is 15 residues long. V lost 4 bases to trimming and J lost 8 bases; unmatched junction nucleotides: 8. Germline V lookup: CDR1 SGHNT, CDR2 YYREEE (reference sequence). The CDR3 reads CASSRDRGGRDEQFF. Written as DNA, the CDR3 is TGTGCCAGCAGCCGGGACAGGGGGGGTAGAGATGAGCAGTTCTTC.

V usage is TRBV15 and J usage is TRBJ1-2; 11 bases fit TRBD1. CDR3 size: 14 residues. CDR1 LNHNV and CDR2 YYDKDF come from the germline V gene (reference sequence). The V gene end was trimmed by 8 bases and the J gene end by 3 bases; junction bases not matched to a gene: 5. The CDR3 bases are TGTGCCACCGCCCGGACAGGGGGCGACTATGGCTACACCTTC. Residues: CATARTGGDYGYTF.

V gene TRBV7-8 combines with J gene TRBJ1-2; TRBD1 agrees at 8 bases. V lost 5 bases to trimming and J lost 8 bases; unmatched junction nucleotides: 19. The CDR3 is 17 amino acids. Germline values: CDR1 SGHVS, CDR2 FQNEAQ. The CDR3 DNA sequence: TGTGCCAGCAGCCCCCTCACCCGCAGGGGGCTCCTCGGGGGCTACACCTTC. The encoded protein is CASSPLTRRGLLGGYTF.

On this clone itself: One end of the junction does not line up with germline, which may come from a read error. The chain recombines TRBV4-1 with TRBJ2-7, with unresolved D. The CDR3 has 15 residues. Germline V gene sequence: CDR1 MGHRA, CDR2 YSYEKL. The CDR3 region is CANSLTLKKNYEQYF. In DNA, the CDR3 is TGCGCCAACAGCCTAACTCTGAAAAAAAACTACGAGCAGTACTTC.

This sequence joins TRBV2 and TRBJ1-2; 9 bases map to TRBD1. Germline CDR1 SNHLY, CDR2 FYNNEI. After removal of 7 bases from V and 7 bases from J, the junction contained 7 bases not matched to a gene. This CDR3 is 13 amino acids long. CDR3 residues: CASITGGAAGYTF. DNA for the CDR3: TGTGCCAGCATCACAGGGGGCGCCGCTGGCTACACCTTC.

The chain has TRBV7-2 and TRBJ2-3; 10 bases are shared with TRBD2. The junction had 8 bases not matched to a gene; V was cut back by 5 bases and J by 0 bases. The germline gives CDR1 SGHTA, CDR2 FQGNSA. The CDR3 contains 17 residues. The CDR3 protein is CASSLSGGPPSTDTQYF. CDR3 bases: TGTGCCAGCAGCCTTAGCGGGGGGCCTCCTAGCACAGATACGCAGTATTTT. The full variable domain, its missing parts supplied by reference TRBV7-2 and TRBJ2-3, is GAGVSQSPSNKVTEKGKDVELRCDPISGHTALYWYRQSLGQGLEFLIYFQGNSAPDKSGLPSDRFSAERTGGSVSTLTIQRTQQEDSAVYLCASSLSGGPPSTDTQYFGPGTRLTVL.